These T cell receptor beta chains were read from a single sample in a study of cytomegalovirus exposure and HLA in healthy donors. Assay used: immunoSEQ multiplex PCR; TCRdb lists only in-frame clones, some missing. The repertoire holds roughly 150,000 clones, with nearly 80% as singletons. Source material: PBMCs. The receptors originated from a woman between 40 and 55 years old in good health and CMV-seronegative. The CDR3 runs from the conserved cysteine through the conserved F or W.

>TRBV11-2|TRBJ1-1
CASSQGTGGNTEAFF
>TRBV19|TRBJ1-5
CASSIPQGLGPQHF
>TRBV19|TRBJ1-6
CASSIAGDGNSPLHF
>TRBV14|TRBJ1-2
CASSQDVRGGYTF
>TRBV27|TRBJ2-7
CASSPAGSGPLSSYEQYF
>TRBV28|TRBJ1-1
CASSWGGMNTEAFF
>TRBV7-3|TRBJ1-1
CASSLTPGGNTEAFF
>TRBV6-1|TRBJ1-6
CASSEQSRRSPLHF
>TRBV5-1|TRBJ2-7
CASSLGLGQGYEQYF
>TRBV4-2|TRBJ2-7
CASSQDPGVTLYEQYF
>TRBV6-5|TRBJ2-3
CASSSGLAGLYTQYF
>TRBV6-5|TRBJ2-7
CASKKNRDTAYEQYF
>TRBV19|TRBJ1-1
CASRSTGSTEAFF
>TRBV5-1|TRBJ2-7
CASDRVPYEQYF
>TRBV7-2|TRBJ2-1
CASSTIAGVYNEQFF
>TRBV5-6|TRBJ2-5
CASSPPSRVGETQYF
>TRBV5-4|TRBJ2-7
CASSPMGQGYEQYF
>TRBV14|TRBJ2-5
CASSSGETQYF
>TRBV7-2|TRBJ1-1
CASSFGGGGRFMNTEAFF
>TRBV7-8|TRBJ2-2
CASSLARGRIGELFF
>TRBV5-1|TRBJ1-1
CASSLGVGQGAFF
>TRBV7-6|TRBJ1-4
CASSLRTGATNEKLFF
>TRBV5-4|TRBJ2-1
CASSLASGSFNEQFF